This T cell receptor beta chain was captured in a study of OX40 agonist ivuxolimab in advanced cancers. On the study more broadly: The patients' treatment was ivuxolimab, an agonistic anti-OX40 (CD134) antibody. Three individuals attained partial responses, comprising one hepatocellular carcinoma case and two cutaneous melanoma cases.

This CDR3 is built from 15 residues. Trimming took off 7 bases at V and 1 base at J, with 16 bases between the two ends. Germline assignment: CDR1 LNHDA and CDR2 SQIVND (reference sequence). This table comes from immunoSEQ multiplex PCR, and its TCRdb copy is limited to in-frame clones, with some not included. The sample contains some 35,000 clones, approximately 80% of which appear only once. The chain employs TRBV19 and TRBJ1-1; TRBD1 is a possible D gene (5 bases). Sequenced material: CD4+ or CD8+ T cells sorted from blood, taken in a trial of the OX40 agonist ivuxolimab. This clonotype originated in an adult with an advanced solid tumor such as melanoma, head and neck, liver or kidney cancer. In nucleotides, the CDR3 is TGTGCCAGTACCTTGTATCTTGGGGCGAACACTGAAGCTTTCTTT. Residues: CASTLYLGANTEAFF.